The 19 T cell receptor beta chains given below trace back to one sample, sequenced in a study of siplizumab effects on memory and regulatory T cells. TCRdb's copy holds only in-frame clones and misses some; the assay was immunoSEQ multiplex PCR. Of some 99,000 clones in the sample, about 91% were seen once. The sequenced sample consisted of Tregs sorted from blood. These receptors originate from a human donor in good health.

The chain has TRBV5-1 and TRBJ2-5; maybe TRBD2 (6 bases). CDR1 is SGHRS, CDR2 YFSETQ, per germline. This CDR3 is 14 amino acids long. Between the trimmed V and J ends, which lost 7 bases and 3 bases, there was a span of 16 bases. Written as DNA, the CDR3 is TGCGCCAGCTCACTAGGAGGGTCGGAAGAGACCCAGTACTTC. Translation gives CASSLGGSEETQYF.

The chain couples TRBV6-1 to TRBJ1-5; maybe TRBD1 (6 bases). Germline V gene sequence: CDR1 MNHNS, CDR2 SASEGT. V lost 2 bases, J lost 5 bases, and 7 bases lay in between. The CDR3 loop spans 13 amino acids. The CDR3 reads CASSERGDQPQHF. CDR3 coding DNA: TGTGCCAGCAGTGAAAGGGGGGATCAGCCCCAGCATTTT.

This clone was detected once. This sequence joins TRBV7-9 and TRBJ2-5, with D tentatively TRBD1 (6 bases). The CDR3 consists of 17 residues. V gave up 3 bases and J gave up 0 bases, with 17 bases separating them. CDR1 SEHNR and CDR2 FQNEAQ come from the germline V gene (reference sequence). CDR3 sequence: CASSFKESGEYQETQYF. The CDR3 DNA sequence: TGTGCCAGCAGCTTTAAAGAGTCAGGGGAGTACCAAGAGACCCAGTACTTC.

This sequence joins TRBV27 and TRBJ1-2, with 7 nucleotides matching TRBD1. Per the germline V gene, CDR1 is MNHEY and CDR2 is SMNVEV (reference sequence). V trimming: 3 bases; J trimming: 2 bases; junction bases outside the gene matches: 9. This CDR3 has 16 residues. The DNA of the CDR3 is TGTGCCAGCAGTTTTTTCCCAAGGGACAGCAACTATGGCTACACCTTC. Translation gives CASSFFPRDSNYGYTF.

This clone was seen just once. Here the CDR3 DNA reads TGTGCCAGCAGCATTCACAGGGTCACTGAAGCTTTCTTT. Its protein product is CASSIHRVTEAFF. The genes are TRBV11-2 and TRBJ1-1; maybe TRBD1 (6 bases). V was shortened by 5 bases and J by 4 bases, with 11 bases between the two germline ends. Germline V lookup: CDR1 SGHAT, CDR2 FQNNGV. The CDR3 has 13 residues.

This chain links TRBV6-5 with TRBJ2-1; weak D call: TRBD1 (6 bases). The V gene lost 0 bases and the J gene lost 9 bases, with 6 bases spanning the gap. The CDR3 runs to 12 residues. Germline CDR1 is MNHEY and CDR2 is SVGAGI. The CDR3 loop is CASSYSGAEQFF. CDR3 DNA: TGTGCCAGCAGTTACTCGGGGGCTGAGCAGTTCTTC.

The genes are TRBV15 and TRBJ2-3, with D possibly matching TRBD1 (5 bases). CDR3 size: 16 residues. The germline V and J ends were trimmed by 1 base and 0 bases, with 11 bases remaining between them. Germline loops: CDR1 LNHNV, CDR2 YYDKDF (reference sequence). This CDR3 is CATSRGTTESTDTQYF. CDR3 sequence (DNA): TGTGCCACCAGCAGAGGCACGACAGAAAGCACAGATACGCAGTATTTT.

The chain combines TRBV4-2 with TRBJ2-7, with TRBD2 as a possible D gene (7 bases). The ends were cut back, 1 base at V and 7 bases at J, with 14 bases in the middle. This CDR3 has 14 amino acids. Germline assignment: CDR1 LGHNA and CDR2 YNFKEQ. CDR3 amino acids: CASSQGGGAKEQYF. The CDR3 coding sequence is TGTGCCAGCAGCCAAGGAGGGGGGGCAAAAGAGCAGTACTTC.

This sequence joins TRBV4-1 and TRBJ1-2; 7 positions match TRBD1. Germline CDR1 and CDR2: MGHRA and YSYEKL. CDR3 length: 18 residues. The ends lost 0 bases at V and 3 bases at J; junction bases unmatched: 13. CDR3 in DNA: TGCGCCAGCAGCCAAGATCCCACGCTGGGAGGGGGCTACTATGGCTACACCTTC. Translated: CASSQDPTLGGGYYGYTF.

This sequence joins TRBV4-1 and TRBJ2-3, with D possibly being TRBD1 (5 bases). Trimming shortened V by 4 bases and J by 4 bases, and 15 bases separated the two germline ends. Germline V gene lookup returns CDR1 MGHRA and CDR2 YSYEKL. This CDR3 is 15 amino acids long. The CDR3 spells CASSRGAVGPDTQYF. The DNA of the CDR3 is TGCGCCAGCAGCCGTGGGGCGGTTGGGCCAGATACGCAGTATTTT.

This clone was seen just once. The chain uses TRBV11-1 and TRBJ1-1; D perhaps matches TRBD1 (5 bases). V was cut by 5 bases and J by 1 base, with 14 bases left in between. In germline, CDR1 is SGHAT, CDR2 FQDESV (reference sequence). This CDR3 has 15 residues. The DNA for the CDR3 is TGTGCCAGCAGCGAAAGGGGTTATAGGAACACTGAAGCTTTCTTT. Translated: CASSERGYRNTEAFF.

The rearrangement joins TRBV5-6 to TRBJ1-5; weak D call: TRBD1 (5 bases). The CDR3 has 15 residues. Per the germline V gene, CDR1 is SGHDT and CDR2 is YYEEEE. The ends were cut back, 0 bases at V and 2 bases at J, with 9 bases in the middle. The CDR3 nucleotides are TGTGCCAGCAGCTTGGGGGGGATAGGCAATCAGCCCCAGCATTTT. Its translation is CASSLGGIGNQPQHF.

J is TRBJ1-3 and V is TRBV9; D remains ambiguous. There are 15 residues in the CDR3. In germline, CDR1 is SGDLS, CDR2 YYNGEE. V was trimmed by 0 bases and J by 0 bases, leaving 7 bases between them. CDR3 region: CASSVGVYSGNTIYF. DNA of the CDR3: TGTGCCAGCAGCGTAGGAGTTTACTCTGGAAACACCATATATTTT. Variable domain in full (rest from reference TRBV9 and TRBJ1-3): DSGVTQTPKHLITATGQRVTLRCSPRSGDLSVYWYQQSLDQGLQFLIQYYNGEERAKGNILERFSAQQFPDLHSELNLSSLELGDSALYFCASSVGVYSGNTIYFGEGSWLTVV.

This chain connects TRBV6-5 to TRBJ2-4; either TRBD1 or TRBD2 may supply D (5 bases each). The CDR3 is 15 amino acids. Germline CDR1 MNHEY, CDR2 SVGAGI. V was pared by 2 bases and J by 2 bases, with 10 bases between. DNA of the CDR3: TGTGCCAGCAGTTACCTCAGGGAGACCAAAAACATTCAGTACTTC. Translating gives CASSYLRETKNIQYF.

This clone was observed a single time. The chain combines TRBV20-1 with TRBJ2-3; D ambiguous. Germline V gives CDR1 DFQATT, CDR2 SNEGSKA (reference sequence). The CDR3 is made up of 10 amino acids. V was cut by 3 bases and J by 7 bases, with 5 bases left in between. This chain's CDR3 is CSASANTQYF. CDR3 DNA: TGCAGTGCTAGCGCAAATACGCAGTATTTT.

This sequence joins TRBV7-9 and TRBJ1-5, with 8 bases aligning to TRBD1. CDR1 and CDR2 (germline): SEHNR, FQNEAQ (reference sequence). CDR3 length: 18 amino acids. The ends lost 4 bases at V and 4 bases at J; junction bases unmatched: 15. The CDR3 here is CASSSASQGAFLNQPQHF. Written as DNA, the CDR3 is TGTGCCAGCAGCTCTGCATCCCAGGGGGCGTTTCTAAATCAGCCCCAGCATTTT.

The chain is built from TRBV5-6 and TRBJ1-2; D gene unclear. Germline assignment: CDR1 SGHDT and CDR2 YYEEEE. This CDR3 comprises 15 residues. V lost 0 bases, J lost 6 bases, and 15 bases lay in between. CDR3 residues: CASSLVGSGPHGYTF. As DNA, the CDR3 is TGTGCCAGCAGCTTGGTAGGATCGGGTCCACATGGCTACACCTTC.

The rearrangement links TRBV11-3 to TRBJ1-1; a possible D gene is TRBD1 (5 bases). Germline V gene sequence: CDR1 SGHNT, CDR2 YENEEA. The CDR3 is made up of 13 amino acids. Deletions cut 4 bases from V and 5 bases from J, with 11 bases between. The CDR3 DNA reads TGTGCCAGCAGCTCAACTCAGGGAACTGAAGCTTTCTTT. Translating gives CASSSTQGTEAFF.

The V call is TRBV19, the J call TRBJ1-4; D ambiguous. From germline, CDR1 is LNHDA and CDR2 SQIVND (reference sequence). The length of the CDR3 is 14 residues. Deletions cut 5 bases from V and 1 base from J, with 8 bases between. The CDR3, as DNA: TGTGCCAGTAGTTTACGGGGAACTAATGAAAAACTGTTTTTT. This gives the protein CASSLRGTNEKLFF.